This T cell receptor (beta chain) was documented in a study of blood T cell repertoires in COVID-19. Background on the study: COVID-19 samples, acute and convalescent, were from the United States, Italy and Spain. In each case, the material was cDNA or gDNA derived from T cells, B-cell-depleted T cells, or PBMCs.

V lost 2 bases and J 4 bases, leaving 11 bases between the germline ends. The CDR3 consists of 15 residues. CDR1 and CDR2 (germline): MNHNS, SASEGT. In the authors' methods: Nucleated cell counts were estimated from reference gene primer amplification. Repertoires were generated with immunoSEQ multiplex PCR, while TCRdb's copy carries only in-frame clones and drops some. That table supplies the V and J calls and clone size; D and trimming were determined from the DNA. The sample holds over 20,000 clones, more than 85% seen once. In its sample, this clone was seen once. This TCR came from a man in his 70s with active COVID-19. The sample taken for sequencing was peripheral blood. The genes are TRBV6-1 and TRBJ2-2; no reliable D call. The CDR3 region is CASSESGHFTGELFF. The CDR3 DNA follows: TGTGCCAGCAGTGAATCGGGTCATTTCACCGGGGAGCTGTTTTTT.